This T cell receptor beta chain was captured by sequencing in a study of T cell responses to AZD1222 COVID-19 vaccine. Clones were sequenced by immunoSEQ multiplex PCR, and TCRdb holds only the in-frame ones, with some missing. This sample has about 180,000 clones, with approximately 86% found just once. This CDR3 is built from 15 residues. The ends were cut back, 5 bases at V and 1 base at J, with 11 bases in the middle. In germline, CDR1 is SGHAT, CDR2 FQDESV (reference sequence). The chain combines TRBV11-1 with TRBJ2-2, with D tentatively TRBD1 (7 bases). The sequence derives from an adult who received the AZD1222 COVID-19 vaccine. Sequenced here: peripheral blood, sampled 28 days after the second AZD1222 dose. The DNA of the CDR3 is TGTGCCAGCAGCGCGGGACAGTGGAACACCGGGGAGCTGTTTTTT. It specifies CASSAGQWNTGELFF.